This TCR beta chain was obtained from a study of blood T cells in healthy people across ages. A second PCR, run for roughly 7 to 11 cycles, used a sample-barcoded 5' primer plus a J-beta primer mix. TCRdb reanalysed the 5' RACE reads using MiXCR and keeps one entry per CDR3 protein. The repertoire holds 790,000 or so distinct CDR3 sequences, with less than 60% as singletons. V was pared by 0 bases and J by 5 bases, with 10 bases of the junction left unmatched. The CDR3 is made up of 19 amino acids. The V gene's germline CDR1 is ENHRY and CDR2 SYGVKD. This chain links TRBV10-3 with TRBJ2-5; TRBD2 agrees at 15 bases. The sequenced material came from blood. This clonotype was obtained from a man aged 80 or over in good health. The CDR3: CAISESRQGTSGRQETQYF. CDR3 bases: TGTGCCATCAGTGAGTCTCGACAAGGGACTAGCGGGAGGCAGGAGACCCAGTACTTC.